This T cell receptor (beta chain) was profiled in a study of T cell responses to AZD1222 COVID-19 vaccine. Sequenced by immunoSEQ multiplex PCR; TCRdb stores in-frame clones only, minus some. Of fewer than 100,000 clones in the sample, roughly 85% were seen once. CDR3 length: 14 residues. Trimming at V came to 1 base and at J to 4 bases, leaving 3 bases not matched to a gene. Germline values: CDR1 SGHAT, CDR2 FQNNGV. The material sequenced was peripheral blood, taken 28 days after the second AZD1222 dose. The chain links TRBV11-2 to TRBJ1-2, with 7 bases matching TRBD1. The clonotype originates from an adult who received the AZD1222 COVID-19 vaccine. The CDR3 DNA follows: TGTGCCAGCAGCTTAGGGGACAGCTTCTATGGCTACACCTTC. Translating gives CASSLGDSFYGYTF.